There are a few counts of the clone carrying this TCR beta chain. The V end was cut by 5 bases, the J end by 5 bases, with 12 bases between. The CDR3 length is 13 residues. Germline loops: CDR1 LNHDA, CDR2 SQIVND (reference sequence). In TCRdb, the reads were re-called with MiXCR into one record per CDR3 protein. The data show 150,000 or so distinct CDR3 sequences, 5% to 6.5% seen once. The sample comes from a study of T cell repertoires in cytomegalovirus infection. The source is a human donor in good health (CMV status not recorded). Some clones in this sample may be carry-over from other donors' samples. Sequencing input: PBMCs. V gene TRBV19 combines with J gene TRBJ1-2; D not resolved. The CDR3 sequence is CASSWAWAYGYTF. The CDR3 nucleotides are TGTGCCAGTAGTTGGGCCTGGGCTTATGGCTACACCTTC.